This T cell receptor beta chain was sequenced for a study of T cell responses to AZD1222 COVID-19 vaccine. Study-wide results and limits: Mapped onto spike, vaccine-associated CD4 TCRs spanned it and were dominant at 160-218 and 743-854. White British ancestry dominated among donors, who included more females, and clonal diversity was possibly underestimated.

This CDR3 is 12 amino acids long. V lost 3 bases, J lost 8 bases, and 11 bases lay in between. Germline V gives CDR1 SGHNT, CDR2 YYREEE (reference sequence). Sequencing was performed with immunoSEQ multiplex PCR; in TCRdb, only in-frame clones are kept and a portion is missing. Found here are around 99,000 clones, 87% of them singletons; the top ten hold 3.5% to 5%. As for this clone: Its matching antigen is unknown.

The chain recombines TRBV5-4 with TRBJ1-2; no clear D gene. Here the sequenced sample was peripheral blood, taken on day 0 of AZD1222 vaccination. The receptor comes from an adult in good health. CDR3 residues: CASSSESRGYTF. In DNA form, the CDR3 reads TGTGCCAGCAGCTCCGAAAGCCGGGGCTACACCTTC.